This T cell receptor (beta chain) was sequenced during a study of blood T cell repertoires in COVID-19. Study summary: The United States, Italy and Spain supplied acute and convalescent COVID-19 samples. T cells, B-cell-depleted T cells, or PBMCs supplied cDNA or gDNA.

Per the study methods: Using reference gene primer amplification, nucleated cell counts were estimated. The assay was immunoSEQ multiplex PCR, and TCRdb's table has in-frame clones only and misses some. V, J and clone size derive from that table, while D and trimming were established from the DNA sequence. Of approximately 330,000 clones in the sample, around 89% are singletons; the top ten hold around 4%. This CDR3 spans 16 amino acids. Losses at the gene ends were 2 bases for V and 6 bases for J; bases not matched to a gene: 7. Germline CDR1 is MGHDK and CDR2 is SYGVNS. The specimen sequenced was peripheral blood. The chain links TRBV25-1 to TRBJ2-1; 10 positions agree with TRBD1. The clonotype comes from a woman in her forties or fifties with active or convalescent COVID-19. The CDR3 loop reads CASSEQGQGWSNEQFF. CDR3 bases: TGTGCCAGCAGTGAACAGGGACAGGGGTGGAGCAATGAGCAGTTCTTC.